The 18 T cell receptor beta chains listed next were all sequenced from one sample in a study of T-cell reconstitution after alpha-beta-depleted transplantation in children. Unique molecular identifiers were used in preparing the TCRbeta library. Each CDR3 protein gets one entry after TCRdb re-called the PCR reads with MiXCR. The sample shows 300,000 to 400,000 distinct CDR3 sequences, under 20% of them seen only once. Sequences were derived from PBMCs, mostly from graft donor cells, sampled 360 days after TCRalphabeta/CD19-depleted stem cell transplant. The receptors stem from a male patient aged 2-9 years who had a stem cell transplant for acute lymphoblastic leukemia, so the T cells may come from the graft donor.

The CDR3 protein is CASSMEGSSYNEQFF. The DNA for the CDR3 is TGTGCCAGCAGTATGGAGGGAAGCTCCTACAATGAGCAGTTCTTC. This chain links TRBV7-3 with TRBJ2-1; D possibly corresponds to TRBD2 (6 bases). Trimming removed 6 bases at V and 0 bases at J, with 12 bases between. The CDR3 covers 15 residues. CDR1 is SGHTA and CDR2 is FQGTGA in the germline V gene.

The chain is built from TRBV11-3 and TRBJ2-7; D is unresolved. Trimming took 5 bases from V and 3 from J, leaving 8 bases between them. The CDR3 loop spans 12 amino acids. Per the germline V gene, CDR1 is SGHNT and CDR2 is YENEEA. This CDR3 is CASSDTSYEQYF. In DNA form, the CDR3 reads TGTGCCAGCAGCGACACAAGCTACGAGCAGTACTTC.

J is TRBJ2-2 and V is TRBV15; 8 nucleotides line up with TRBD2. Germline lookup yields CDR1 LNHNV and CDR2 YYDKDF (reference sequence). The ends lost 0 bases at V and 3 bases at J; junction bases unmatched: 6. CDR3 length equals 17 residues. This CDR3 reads CATSRDTLAVDTGELFF. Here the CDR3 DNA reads TGTGCCACCAGCAGAGATACACTAGCGGTTGACACCGGGGAGCTGTTTTTT.

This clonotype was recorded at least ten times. The DNA for the CDR3 is TGTGCCAGCAGTGATCAGGGGGGTAACTACGAGCAGTACTTC. Residues: CASSDQGGNYEQYF. The V call is TRBV27, the J call TRBJ2-7; weak D call: TRBD1 (7 bases). Germline-derived CDR1 and CDR2 are MNHEY and SMNVEV (reference sequence). The CDR3 is made up of 14 amino acids. Trimming removed 5 bases from V and 3 bases from J, with 14 bases in between.

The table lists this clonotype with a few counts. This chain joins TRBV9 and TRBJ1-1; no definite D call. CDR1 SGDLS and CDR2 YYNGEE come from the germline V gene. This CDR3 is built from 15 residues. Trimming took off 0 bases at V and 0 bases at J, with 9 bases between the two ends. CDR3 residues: CASSVGPGVNTEAFF. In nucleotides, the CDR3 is TGTGCCAGCAGCGTAGGCCCGGGCGTGAACACTGAAGCTTTCTTT.

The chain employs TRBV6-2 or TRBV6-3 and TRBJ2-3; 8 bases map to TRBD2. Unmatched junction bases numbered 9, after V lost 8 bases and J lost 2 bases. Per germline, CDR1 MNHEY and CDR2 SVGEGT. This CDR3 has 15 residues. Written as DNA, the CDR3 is TGTGCCAGCCGTAGCTGGGGACTAGACACAGATACGCAGTATTTT. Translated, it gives CASRSWGLDTDTQYF.

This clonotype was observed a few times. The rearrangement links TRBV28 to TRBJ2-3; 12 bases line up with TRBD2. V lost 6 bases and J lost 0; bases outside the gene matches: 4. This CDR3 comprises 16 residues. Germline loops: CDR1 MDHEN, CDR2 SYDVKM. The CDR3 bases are TGTGCCAGCAGCGGCACTAGCGGGGGGAGCACAGATACGCAGTATTTT. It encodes CASSGTSGGSTDTQYF.

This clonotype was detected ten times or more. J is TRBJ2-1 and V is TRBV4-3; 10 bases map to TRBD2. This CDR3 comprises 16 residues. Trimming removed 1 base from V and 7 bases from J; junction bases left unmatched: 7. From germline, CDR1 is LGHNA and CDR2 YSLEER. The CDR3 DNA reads TGCGCCAGCAGCCAAGCTTGGACTAGCGGCCGGAATGAGCAGTTCTTC. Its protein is CASSQAWTSGRNEQFF.

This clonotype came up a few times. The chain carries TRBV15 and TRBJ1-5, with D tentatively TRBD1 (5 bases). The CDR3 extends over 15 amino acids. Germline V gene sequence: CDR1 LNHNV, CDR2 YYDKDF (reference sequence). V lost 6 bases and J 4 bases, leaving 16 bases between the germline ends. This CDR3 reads CATSTLRQGNQPQHF. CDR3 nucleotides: TGTGCCACCAGTACCCTCCGGCAGGGAAATCAGCCCCAGCATTTT.

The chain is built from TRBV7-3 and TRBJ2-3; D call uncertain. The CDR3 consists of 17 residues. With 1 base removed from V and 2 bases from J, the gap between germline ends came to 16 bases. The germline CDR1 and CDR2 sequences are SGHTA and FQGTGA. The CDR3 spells CASSLMGSQLNTDTQYF. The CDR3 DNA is TGTGCCAGCAGCTTAATGGGCAGCCAACTAAACACAGATACGCAGTATTTT. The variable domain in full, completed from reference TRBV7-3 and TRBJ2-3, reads GAGVSQTPSNKVTEKGKYVELRCDPISGHTALYWYRQSLGQGPEFLIYFQGTGAADDSGLPNDRFFAVRPEGSVSTLKIQRTERGDSAVYLCASSLMGSQLNTDTQYFGPGTRLTVL.

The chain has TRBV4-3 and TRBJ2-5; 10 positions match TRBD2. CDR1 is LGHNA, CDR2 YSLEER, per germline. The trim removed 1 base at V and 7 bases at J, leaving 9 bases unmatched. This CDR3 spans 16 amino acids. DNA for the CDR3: TGCGCCAGCAGCCAAGTTCGAGGTAGACTAGCGGGGACCCAGTACTTC. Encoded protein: CASSQVRGRLAGTQYF.

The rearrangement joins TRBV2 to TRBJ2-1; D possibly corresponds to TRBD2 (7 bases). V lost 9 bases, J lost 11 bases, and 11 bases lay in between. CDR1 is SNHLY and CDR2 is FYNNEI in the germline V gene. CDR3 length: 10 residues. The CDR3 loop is CARGGEKQFF. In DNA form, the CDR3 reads TGTGCCAGAGGGGGGGAGAAGCAGTTCTTC.

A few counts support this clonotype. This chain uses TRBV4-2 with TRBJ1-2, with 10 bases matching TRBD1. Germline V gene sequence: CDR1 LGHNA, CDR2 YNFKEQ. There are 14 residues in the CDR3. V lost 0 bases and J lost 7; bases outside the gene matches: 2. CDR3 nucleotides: TGTGCCAGCAGCCAAGAGACAGGGGGCGTTGGCTACACCTTC. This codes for CASSQETGGVGYTF.

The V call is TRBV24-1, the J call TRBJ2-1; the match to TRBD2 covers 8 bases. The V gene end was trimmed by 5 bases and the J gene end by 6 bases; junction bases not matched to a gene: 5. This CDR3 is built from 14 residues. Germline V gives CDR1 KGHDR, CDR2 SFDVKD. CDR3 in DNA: TGTGCCACCAGTGGAACCGGGACTAGCAATGAGCAGTTCTTC. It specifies CATSGTGTSNEQFF.

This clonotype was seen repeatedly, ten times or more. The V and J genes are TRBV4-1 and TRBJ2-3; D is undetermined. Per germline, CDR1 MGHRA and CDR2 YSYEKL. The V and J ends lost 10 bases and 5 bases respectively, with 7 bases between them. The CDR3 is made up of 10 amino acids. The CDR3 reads CANYGDTQYF. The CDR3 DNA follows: TGCGCCAACTATGGAGATACGCAGTATTTT.

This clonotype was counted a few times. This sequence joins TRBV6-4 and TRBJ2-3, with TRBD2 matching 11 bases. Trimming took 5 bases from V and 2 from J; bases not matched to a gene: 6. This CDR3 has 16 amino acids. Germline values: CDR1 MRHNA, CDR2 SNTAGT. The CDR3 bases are TGTGCCAGCAGTCTACTAGCGGGAGCAGTCACAGATACGCAGTATTTT. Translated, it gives CASSLLAGAVTDTQYF.

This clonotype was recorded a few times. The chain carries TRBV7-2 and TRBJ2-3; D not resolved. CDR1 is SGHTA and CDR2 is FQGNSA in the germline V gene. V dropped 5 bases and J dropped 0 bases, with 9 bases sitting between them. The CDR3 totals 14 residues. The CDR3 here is CASSNDHSTDTQYF. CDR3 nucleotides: TGTGCCAGCAGCAATGACCATAGCACAGATACGCAGTATTTT.

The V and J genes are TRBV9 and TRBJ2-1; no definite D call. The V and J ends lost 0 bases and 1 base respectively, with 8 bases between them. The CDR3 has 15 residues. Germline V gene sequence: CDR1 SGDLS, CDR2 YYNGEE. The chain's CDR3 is CASSVGWQSYNEQFF. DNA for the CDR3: TGTGCCAGCAGCGTAGGGTGGCAGTCCTACAATGAGCAGTTCTTC.